This entry describes one TCR beta chain. This entry belongs to a study of blood T cell repertoires in COVID-19. Study-wide background: The samples span acute and convalescent COVID-19 from the United States, Italy and Spain. PBMCs, B-cell-depleted T cells, or T cells were the source of the cDNA or gDNA that made up the material.

Original analysis: The assay estimated nucleated cells by amplifying reference gene primers. Clones were read by immunoSEQ multiplex PCR, and TCRdb kept only the in-frame ones, dropping some. V and J calls and clone size are given by that table; D and trimming were obtained from the DNA. The sample includes over 250,000 clones, around 90% of them seen just once. Germline-derived CDR1 and CDR2 are KGHSH and LQKENI. V shed 2 bases and J shed 2 bases, with 10 bases lying between them. This CDR3 comprises 14 residues. The receptor was derived from a man aged 50 to 59 with acute or convalescent COVID-19. The sample was peripheral blood. The gene calls are TRBV18 and TRBJ2-7; TRBD2 might be the D (5 bases). CDR3 nucleotide sequence: TGTGCCAGCTCACCAAGCGGCTCCCCCTACGAGCAGTACTTC. Protein: CASSPSGSPYEQYF.